Listed here are 6 T cell receptor beta chains from one sample, sequenced in a study of metastatic and nonmetastatic thyroid tumors. With MiXCR, TCRdb reprocessed the PCR reads. The sample carries 10,000 to 15,000 clones, 30% to 40% recorded once. Thyroid surgery was performed in patients who had received no treatment beforehand. Sequences were obtained from tumor tissue. The receptors stem from a male donor with papillary thyroid cancer or a benign thyroid nodule (not recorded which). Some clones in this sample may be carry-over from other donors' samples.

The chain couples TRBV4-1 to TRBJ2-5; 12 bases map to TRBD2. CDR1 and CDR2 from the germline V gene are MGHRA and YSYEKL. This CDR3 is 18 amino acids long. After removal of 1 base from V and 4 bases from J, the junction contained 10 bases not matched to a gene. CDR3 DNA: TGCGCCAGCAGCCAAGCCCTAATGGCTAGCGGGAGGGTAGAGACCCAGTACTTC. Its protein is CASSQALMASGRVETQYF.

A few counts support this clone. The chain joins TRBV19 to TRBJ1-1; 7 bases line up with TRBD1. V lost 4 bases and J lost 2; bases outside the gene matches: 4. CDR3 length equals 14 residues. Germline V lookup: CDR1 LNHDA, CDR2 SQIVND (reference sequence). CDR3 amino acids: CASSRDSGNTEAFF. DNA of the CDR3: TGTGCCAGTAGTAGGGACAGTGGTAACACTGAAGCTTTCTTT.

Concerning this clone: This may be a read error, as it is one base from a much larger clone. V is TRBV5-1 and J is TRBJ2-3; D is possibly TRBD2 (7 bases). CDR1 and CDR2 from the germline V gene are SGHRS and YFSETQ. V lost 6 bases, J lost 8 bases, and 25 bases lay in between. This CDR3 has 16 amino acids. CDR3 sequence (DNA): TGCGCCAGCAAGGGTGGCGTCCAAGGACGGGGGGCTACGCAGTATTTT. This codes for CASKGGVQGRGATQYF.

V usage is TRBV6-2 or TRBV6-3 and J usage is TRBJ2-5; D gene ambiguous. The V gene's germline CDR1 is MNHEY and CDR2 SVGEGT. The V end was cut by 2 bases, the J end by 1 base, with 8 bases between. There are 14 residues in the CDR3. CDR3 sequence (DNA): TGTGCCAGCAGTTACAGGGCAGTCCAAGAGACCCAGTACTTC. This encodes CASSYRAVQETQYF.

CDR3 sequence reads: CASSPGLASVEQFF. The CDR3 DNA reads as TGTGCCAGCAGTCCCGGACTAGCGTCTGTTGAGCAGTTCTTC. The chain is built from TRBV6-4 and TRBJ2-1; 9 nucleotides line up with TRBD2. The CDR3 extends over 14 amino acids. Germline values: CDR1 MRHNA, CDR2 SNTAGT. V lost 5 bases to trimming and J lost 9 bases; unmatched junction nucleotides: 8.

This clone is medium-sized within its sample. Here the CDR3 reads CASSPQETQYF. CDR3 DNA: TGTGCCAGCTCACCGCAAGAGACCCAGTACTTC. The genes are TRBV18 and TRBJ2-5; D is unclear. V was pared by 3 bases and J by 2 bases, with 1 base between. The germline V gene encodes CDR1 KGHSH and CDR2 LQKENI. This CDR3 comprises 11 residues.